This TCR beta chain was identified in a study of long-term antiretroviral therapy in people with HIV. General study results and limits: Blood sampling spanned 2004 to 2017, possibly under older ART regimens. Post-ART diversity increased but stayed below transplant donor controls.

The assay, immunoSEQ v3.0, was run at survey level. TCRdb's copy holds only in-frame clones and misses some; the assay was immunoSEQ multiplex PCR. Among about 14,000 clones listed, roughly 80% were seen once. In germline, CDR1 is SGHAT, CDR2 FQNNGV. V shed 2 bases and J shed 7 bases, with 12 bases lying between them. The CDR3 covers 13 residues. About this clone: The antigen is not known.

Every participant with HIV received treatment in the United States. The chain links TRBV11-2 to TRBJ2-7, with D tentatively TRBD2 (5 bases). Sequencing used unsorted PBMCs, obtained 1.8 years before starting antiretroviral therapy. This clonotype was sampled from a woman aged 40 to 55 with HIV. For the CDR3, the DNA is TGTGCCAGCAGCTTATCGGGGATTTCGGAGCAGTACTTC. Translation: CASSLSGISEQYF.